Shown below are 11 T cell receptor beta chains from a single sample sequenced in a study of human T cells and chemical hapten exposure. As for time point: pre-sensitization, week 0. The sample's treatment: therapeutic diphenylcyclopropenone sensitization with weekly scalp DPC. Via MiXCR, TCRdb re-called the RACE reads, giving one row per CDR3 protein. The sample has about 98,000 distinct CDR3 sequences, 10% to 13% seen once. The input for sequencing was whole blood, taken in connection with sensitization to the hapten diphenylcyclopropenone (DPC). These TCRs come from a woman aged 55-69 years with alopecia areata. Some clones in this sample may be carry-over from other donors' samples.

This clonotype came up a few times. The V and J genes are TRBV4-2 and TRBJ2-2; the match to TRBD1 covers 10 bases. Germline loops: CDR1 LGHNA, CDR2 YNFKEQ. J gave up 4 bases and V 3 bases, and 8 bases lay outside the gene matches. The CDR3 has 17 amino acids. Here the CDR3 reads CASSHLPGQGTTGELFF. CDR3 nucleotide sequence: TGTGCCAGCAGCCACTTACCGGGACAGGGGACCACCGGGGAGCTGTTTTTT.

V gene TRBV5-5 combines with J gene TRBJ1-1; D is uncertain. The germline CDR1 and CDR2 sequences are SGHKS and YYEKEE (reference sequence). The CDR3 has 11 amino acids. V was cut by 1 base and J by 3 bases, with 1 base left in between. This CDR3 is CASSLHTEAFF. The CDR3 bases are TGTGCCAGCAGCTTGCACACTGAAGCTTTCTTT.

There are a few counts of this clonotype. This chain joins TRBV11-2 and TRBJ2-5, with 9 bases fitting TRBD2. In germline, CDR1 is SGHAT, CDR2 FQNNGV. The CDR3 contains 16 residues. With 2 bases clipped from V and 4 bases from J, the junction kept 8 bases outside the gene matches. DNA of the CDR3: TGTGCCAGCAGCTTAAATCAGGCGGGGGGGCGAGAGACCCAGTACTTC. Translating gives CASSLNQAGGRETQYF.

This clonotype was seen a handful of times. The chain uses TRBV20-1 and TRBJ1-6, with unresolved D. V shed 7 bases and J shed 7 bases, with 17 bases lying between them. CDR3 length: 14 amino acids. Germline loops: CDR1 DFQATT, CDR2 SNEGSKA (reference sequence). CDR3 residues: CSVKWEGQNSPLHF. CDR3 in DNA: TGCAGTGTCAAATGGGAGGGTCAAAATTCACCCCTCCACTTT.

This clonotype showed up many times. The rearrangement joins TRBV10-1 to TRBJ2-7; 11 nucleotides line up with TRBD1. V lost 0 bases, J lost 6 bases, and 1 base stayed unmatched. Germline V lookup: CDR1 WNHNN, CDR2 SYGVQD (reference sequence). The CDR3 totals 14 residues. CDR3 in DNA: TGCGCCAGCAGTGAGTCCGGGACAGGGGGCGAGCAGTACTTC. This translates into CASSESGTGGEQYF.

This clonotype occurred many times. This chain joins TRBV12-3 or TRBV12-4 and TRBJ2-4; D is uncertain. V dropped 6 bases and J dropped 6 bases, with 12 bases sitting between them. The CDR3 has 13 residues. The CDR3 region has the DNA TGTGCCAGCAGCCCTGGACCTGCAAACATTCAGTACTTC. The encoded protein is CASSPGPANIQYF.

V gene TRBV5-1 combines with J gene TRBJ2-5; unclear D gene. Germline V gene lookup returns CDR1 SGHRS and CDR2 YFSETQ. Trimming shortened V by 2 bases and J by 5 bases, and 10 bases separated the two germline ends. The CDR3 spans 13 residues. The CDR3 DNA follows: TGCGCCAGCAGCTTACCGCTCGGGGAGACCCAGTACTTC. Its translation: CASSLPLGETQYF.

This clonotype showed up many times. This rearrangement joins TRBV7-9 to TRBJ2-6; D possibly corresponds to TRBD1 (6 bases). Looked up from germline, CDR1 is SEHNR and CDR2 is FQNEAQ (reference sequence). The germline V and J ends were trimmed by 7 bases and 0 bases, with 10 bases remaining between them. This CDR3 is built from 15 residues. The CDR3 DNA reads as TGTGCCAGCAAGGACAGAAGCTCTGGGGCCAACGTCCTGACTTTC. As protein: CASKDRSSGANVLTF.

The genes are TRBV29-1 and TRBJ2-5, with D perhaps being TRBD1 or TRBD2 (5 bases each). V was shortened by 3 bases and J by 2 bases, with 10 bases between the two germline ends. CDR1 and CDR2 (germline): SQVTM, ANQGSEA. The CDR3 is 13 residues long. The CDR3 sequence is CSVDGAGQETQYF. The CDR3 DNA is TGCAGCGTTGACGGGGCAGGGCAAGAGACCCAGTACTTC.

The chain recombines TRBV12-3 or TRBV12-4 with TRBJ1-6; unclear D gene. Trimming left V 6 bases short and J 1 base short, with 13 bases between. The CDR3 covers 16 residues. The CDR3 is CASSPFVGSYNSPLHF. CDR3 nucleotide sequence: TGTGCCAGCAGCCCCTTCGTCGGGTCCTATAATTCACCCCTCCACTTT.

The rearrangement joins TRBV12-5 to TRBJ1-2; 8 nucleotides line up with TRBD1. V shed 2 bases, J shed 3 bases, and the junction held 14 bases outside the gene matches. The CDR3 runs to 18 residues. Per germline, CDR1 LGHNT and CDR2 FRNRAP. CDR3 in amino acids: CASGLSGQVIDRHYGYTF. CDR3 coding DNA: TGTGCTAGTGGTTTGTCGGGACAGGTGATAGATCGTCACTATGGCTACACCTTC.